This is a list of T cell receptor beta chains from one sample in a study of identical twins. TCRdb reprocessed the 5' RACE reads with MiXCR, giving one entry per CDR3 protein. The table has 250,000 to 350,000 distinct CDR3 sequences, around 9.7% seen once; the top ten hold roughly 6.4%. The same sample was also used in a study of yellow fever vaccine responses in identical twins.

Material for sequencing was CD8+ T cells sorted from blood. Receptor source: a woman aged 18-29 years in good health. The CDR3 runs from the conserved cysteine through the conserved F or W. The order of the fields is V gene, J gene, CDR3 protein.

TRBV27	TRBJ2-1	CASSPRTSGAGEQFF
TRBV29-1	TRBJ2-3	CSAEGTGEADTQYF
TRBV7-3	TRBJ2-1	CASSLVVVPAYNEQFF
TRBV6-1	TRBJ2-1	CASSRPDQGDNEQFF
TRBV5-1	TRBJ2-7	CASSSVAEKGYEQYF
TRBV12-3/TRBV12-4	TRBJ2-2	CASSRGSGTGELFF
TRBV9	TRBJ2-3	CASSGSGSADTQYF
TRBV2	TRBJ1-1	CASSLASGTEAFF
TRBV20-1	TRBJ2-3	CSARDLASGALTDTQYF
TRBV6-5	TRBJ2-2	CASSYDHTGELFF
TRBV4-3	TRBJ2-3	CASSQDLGQGLHTQYF
TRBV20-1	TRBJ2-2	CSARAVGTGELFF
TRBV24-1	TRBJ1-5	CATSGQGVNQPQHF
TRBV20-1	TRBJ2-7	CSASRTGSYEQYF
TRBV29-1	TRBJ2-1	CSVPGLADNEQFF
TRBV20-1	TRBJ2-5	CTGGGNRETQYF
TRBV24-1	TRBJ2-3	CATSDRLADLTDTQYF
TRBV2	TRBJ2-1	CASSEGRFSYNEQFF
TRBV7-9	TRBJ2-5	CASSPGDFPPGAETQYF
TRBV7-9	TRBJ2-2	CASSSTGGSDTGELFF
TRBV7-3	TRBJ1-2	CASSLSPAPVDNYGYTF
TRBV7-9	TRBJ2-5	CASSTNARGYARETQYF
TRBV4-3	TRBJ2-3	CASSQTPITDTQYF
TRBV7-8	TRBJ2-5	CASSQTGGILKETQYF
TRBV10-3	TRBJ1-1	CASSESAGPWMNTEALF
TRBV5-1	TRBJ2-1	CASSFEAEQFF
TRBV12-3/TRBV12-4	TRBJ2-7	CARSLVGVSGSPSSYEQYF
TRBV10-3	TRBJ2-7	CAISGGGIHEQYF
TRBV29-1	TRBJ2-1	CSVPDAFF
TRBV11-1	TRBJ2-5	CASSIRMGTAERFAGETQYF
TRBV13	TRBJ1-1	CASSLGGGMNTEAFF
TRBV27	TRBJ1-5	CASSPYPIQARNQPQHF
TRBV5-1	TRBJ2-7	CASATGASYEQYF
TRBV29-1	TRBJ2-7	CSGEDSGYEQYF
TRBV5-1	TRBJ2-5	CASSLSWTGMETQYF
TRBV4-3	TRBJ2-1	CASSQVKLAGRGEQFF
TRBV12-5	TRBJ1-3	CASGSTPGNTIYF
TRBV11-1	TRBJ2-3	CASSSTGAGGLNTDTQYF
TRBV19	TRBJ1-4	CASLPAGSEKLFF
TRBV20-1	TRBJ2-1	CSAREGLAGGSSYNEQFF
TRBV7-2	TRBJ2-7	CASSSRCRRTGACEQYF
TRBV15	TRBJ2-3	CATSRDRGLVTDTQYF